What follows is one T cell receptor (beta chain) and its context. Antigen: not known. The CDR3 has 14 amino acids. V dropped 1 base and J dropped 7 bases, with 10 bases sitting between them. Germline CDR1 MNHNY, CDR2 SVGAGI (reference sequence). The method was immunoSEQ multiplex PCR; TCRdb's version includes in-frame clones alone and lacks a portion of them. The top ten hold roughly 5.3% of the sample, which has under 75,000 clones, 80% to 95% seen once. This specimen belongs to a study of cytomegalovirus exposure and HLA in healthy donors. Across the study: The 110 or so validation repertoires were produced on the same platform as the 670 or so repertoires of the first cohort. This was reported in a later analysis. Study-wide results and limits: TCR clusters originating in the first cohort tended to co-occur in the roughly 120 validation repertoires, according to a later analysis. Reports described diagnosis of cytomegalovirus status by the classifier as highly specific and sensitive. Most TCR sequences were rare, but some public TCRs occurred in many donors.

The source material was PBMCs. The chain employs TRBV6-6 and TRBJ2-2, with D possibly matching TRBD2 (5 bases). This TCR came from a man younger than 35 in good health and CMV-seropositive. CDR3 region: CASSYLASFGELFF. The CDR3 coding sequence is TGTGCCAGCAGTTACTTAGCGAGCTTCGGGGAGCTGTTTTTT.